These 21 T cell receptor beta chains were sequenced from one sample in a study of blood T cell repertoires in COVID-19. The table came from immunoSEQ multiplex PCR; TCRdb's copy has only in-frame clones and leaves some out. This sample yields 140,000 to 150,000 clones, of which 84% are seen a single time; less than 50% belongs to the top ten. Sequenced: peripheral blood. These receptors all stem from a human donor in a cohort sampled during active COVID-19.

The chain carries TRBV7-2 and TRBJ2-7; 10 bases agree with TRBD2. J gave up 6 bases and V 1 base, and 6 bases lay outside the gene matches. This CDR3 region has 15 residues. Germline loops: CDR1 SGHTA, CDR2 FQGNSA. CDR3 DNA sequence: TGTGCCAGCAGCTTAGGACCAGCGGGGGGGCTCGAGCAGTACTTC. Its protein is CASSLGPAGGLEQYF.

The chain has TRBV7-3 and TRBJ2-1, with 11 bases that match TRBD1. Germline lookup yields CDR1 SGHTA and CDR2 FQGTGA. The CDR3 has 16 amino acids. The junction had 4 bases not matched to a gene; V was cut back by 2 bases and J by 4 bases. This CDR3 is CASSLAGTGGYNEQFF. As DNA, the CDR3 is TGTGCCAGCAGCTTAGCGGGGACAGGGGGTTACAATGAGCAGTTCTTC.

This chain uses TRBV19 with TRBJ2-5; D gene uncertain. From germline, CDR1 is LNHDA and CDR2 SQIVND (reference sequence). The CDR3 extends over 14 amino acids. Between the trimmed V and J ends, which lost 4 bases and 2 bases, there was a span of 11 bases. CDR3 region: CASSKAGTQETQYF. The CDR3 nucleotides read TGTGCCAGTAGTAAGGCAGGCACTCAAGAGACCCAGTACTTC.

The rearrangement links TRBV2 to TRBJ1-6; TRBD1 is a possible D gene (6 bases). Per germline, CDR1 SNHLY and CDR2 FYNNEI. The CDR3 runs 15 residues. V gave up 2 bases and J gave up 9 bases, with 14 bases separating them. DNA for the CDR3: TGTGCCAGCAGTGAAAGCAGGGGTTCGGTTTCACCCCTCCACTTT. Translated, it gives CASSESRGSVSPLHF.

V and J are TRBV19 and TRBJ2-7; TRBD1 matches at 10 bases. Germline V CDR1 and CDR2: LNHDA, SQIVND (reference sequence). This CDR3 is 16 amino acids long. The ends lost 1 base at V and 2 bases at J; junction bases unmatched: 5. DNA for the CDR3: TGTGCCAGTAGTATAGTGGTCGGACAGGGGGCCTACGAGCAGTACTTC. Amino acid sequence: CASSIVVGQGAYEQYF.

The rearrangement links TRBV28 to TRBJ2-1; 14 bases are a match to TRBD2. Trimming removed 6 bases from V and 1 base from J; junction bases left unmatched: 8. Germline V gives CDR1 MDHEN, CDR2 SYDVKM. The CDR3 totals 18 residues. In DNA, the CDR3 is TGTGCCAGCAGGACGGGACTAGCGGGGGACTTATCCTACAATGAGCAGTTCTTC. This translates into CASRTGLAGDLSYNEQFF.

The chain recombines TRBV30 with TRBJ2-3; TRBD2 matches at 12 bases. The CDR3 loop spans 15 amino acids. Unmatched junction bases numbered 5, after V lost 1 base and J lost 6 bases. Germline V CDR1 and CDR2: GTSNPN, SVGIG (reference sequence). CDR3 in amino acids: CAWSALAGGPDTQYF. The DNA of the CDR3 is TGTGCCTGGAGTGCCCTAGCGGGGGGGCCGGATACGCAGTATTTT.

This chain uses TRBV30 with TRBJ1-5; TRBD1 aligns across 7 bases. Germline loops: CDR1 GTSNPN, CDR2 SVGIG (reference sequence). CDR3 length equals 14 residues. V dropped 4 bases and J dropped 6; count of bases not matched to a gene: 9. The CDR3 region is CAWKVQGGGQPQHF. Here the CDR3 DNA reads TGTGCCTGGAAGGTCCAGGGGGGTGGTCAGCCCCAGCATTTT.

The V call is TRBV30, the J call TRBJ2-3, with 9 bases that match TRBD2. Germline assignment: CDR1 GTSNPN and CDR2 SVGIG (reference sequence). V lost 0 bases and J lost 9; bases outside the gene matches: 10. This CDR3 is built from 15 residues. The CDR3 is CAWSVRGLARITQYF. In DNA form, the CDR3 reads TGTGCCTGGAGTGTACGGGGACTAGCCCGAATAACGCAGTATTTT. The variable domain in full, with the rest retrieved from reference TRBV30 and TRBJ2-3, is SQTIHQWPATLVQPVGSPLSLECTVEGTSNPNLYWYRQAAGRGLQLLFYSVGIGQISSEVPQNLSASRPQDRQFILSSKKLLLSDSGFYLCAWSVRGLARITQYFGPGTRLTVL.

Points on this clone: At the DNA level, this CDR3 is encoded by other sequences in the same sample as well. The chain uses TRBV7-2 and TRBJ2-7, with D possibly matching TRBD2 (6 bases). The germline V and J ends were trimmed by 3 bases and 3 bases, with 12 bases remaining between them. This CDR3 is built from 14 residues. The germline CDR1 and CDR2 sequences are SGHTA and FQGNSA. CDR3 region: CASSLQGGNYEQYF. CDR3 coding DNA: TGTGCCAGCAGCTTGCAGGGAGGAAACTACGAGCAGTACTTC.

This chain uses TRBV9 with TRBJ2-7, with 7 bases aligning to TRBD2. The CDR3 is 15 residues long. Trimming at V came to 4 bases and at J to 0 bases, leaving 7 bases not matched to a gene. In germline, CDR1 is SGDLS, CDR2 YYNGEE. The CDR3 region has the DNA TGTGCCAGCAGCCCCAACTCGGGGGGCTCCTACGAGCAGTACTTC. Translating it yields CASSPNSGGSYEQYF.

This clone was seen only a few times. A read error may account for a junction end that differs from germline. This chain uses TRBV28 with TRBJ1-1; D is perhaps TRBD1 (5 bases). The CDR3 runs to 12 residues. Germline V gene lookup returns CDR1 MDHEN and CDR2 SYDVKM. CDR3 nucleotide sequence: TGTGCCAGTAGTTTTGCGGGGGGTGAAGCTTTCTTT. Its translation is CASSFAGGEAFF.

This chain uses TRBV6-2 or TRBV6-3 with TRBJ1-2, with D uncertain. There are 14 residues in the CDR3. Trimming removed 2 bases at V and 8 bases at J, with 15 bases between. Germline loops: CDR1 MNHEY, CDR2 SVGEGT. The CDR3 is CASSYPTAPGGYTF. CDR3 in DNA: TGTGCCAGCAGTTACCCGACCGCCCCGGGAGGCTACACCTTC.

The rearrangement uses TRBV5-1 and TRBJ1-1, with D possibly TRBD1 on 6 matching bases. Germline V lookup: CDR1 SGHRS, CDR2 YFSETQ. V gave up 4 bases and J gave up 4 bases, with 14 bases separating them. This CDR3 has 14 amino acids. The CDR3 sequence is CASSPTGTGTEAFF. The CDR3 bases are TGCGCCAGCAGCCCTACAGGGACGGGCACTGAAGCTTTCTTT.

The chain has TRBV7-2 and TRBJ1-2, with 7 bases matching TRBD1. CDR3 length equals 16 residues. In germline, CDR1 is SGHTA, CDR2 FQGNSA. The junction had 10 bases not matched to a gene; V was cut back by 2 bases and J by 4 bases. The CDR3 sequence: CASSLHPQGVVYGYTF. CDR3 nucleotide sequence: TGTGCCAGCAGCTTACATCCCCAGGGGGTGGTCTATGGCTACACCTTC.

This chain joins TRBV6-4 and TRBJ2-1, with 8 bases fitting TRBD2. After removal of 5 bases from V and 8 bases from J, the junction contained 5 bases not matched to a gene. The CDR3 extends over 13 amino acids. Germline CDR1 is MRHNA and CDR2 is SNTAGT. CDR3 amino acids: CASSLAGMYEQFF. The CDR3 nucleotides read TGTGCCAGCAGTTTAGCGGGGATGTATGAGCAGTTCTTC.

The CDR3 sequence: CASSYSGQTMNTEAFF. The DNA of the CDR3 is TGTGCCAGCAGTTACTCGGGGCAAACTATGAACACTGAAGCTTTCTTT. This chain joins TRBV6-6 and TRBJ1-1, with D possibly TRBD1 on 5 matching bases. The CDR3 has 16 amino acids. The germline CDR1 and CDR2 sequences are MNHNY and SVGAGI (reference sequence). Trimming removed 0 bases at V and 0 bases at J, with 11 bases between.

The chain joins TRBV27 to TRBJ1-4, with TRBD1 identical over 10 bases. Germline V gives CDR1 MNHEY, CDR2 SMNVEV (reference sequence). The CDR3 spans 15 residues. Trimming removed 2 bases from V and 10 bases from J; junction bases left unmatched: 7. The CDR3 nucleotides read TGTGCCAGCAGTTTAAGGGGACAGGGGATGGGAAAACTGTTTTTT. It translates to CASSLRGQGMGKLFF.

In nucleotides, the CDR3 is TGTGCCAGCAGCGCCCCGGGAAGCGGCTACAATGAGCAGTTCTTC. Translated, it gives CASSAPGSGYNEQFF. This chain connects TRBV9 to TRBJ2-1; the D gene is possibly TRBD2 (5 bases). The CDR3 consists of 15 residues. The germline CDR1 and CDR2 sequences are SGDLS and YYNGEE. The V end was cut by 3 bases, the J end by 3 bases, with 13 bases between.

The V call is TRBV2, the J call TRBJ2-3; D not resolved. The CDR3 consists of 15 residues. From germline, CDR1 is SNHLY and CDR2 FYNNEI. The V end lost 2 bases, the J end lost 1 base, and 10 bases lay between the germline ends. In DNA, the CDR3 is TGTGCCAGCAGTGAATCGATCCAGGGCACAGATACGCAGTATTTT. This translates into CASSESIQGTDTQYF. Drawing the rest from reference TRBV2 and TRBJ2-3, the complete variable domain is EPEVTQTPSHQVTQMGQEVILRCVPISNHLYFYWYRQILGQKVEFLVSFYNNEISEKSEIFDDQFSVERPDGSNFTLKIRSTKLEDSAMYFCASSESIQGTDTQYFGPGTRLTVL.

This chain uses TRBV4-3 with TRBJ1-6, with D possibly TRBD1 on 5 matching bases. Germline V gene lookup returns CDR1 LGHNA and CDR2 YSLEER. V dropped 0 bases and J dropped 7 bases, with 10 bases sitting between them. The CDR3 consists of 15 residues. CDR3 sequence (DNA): TGCGCCAGCAGCCAAGAGCGGGGCCTAAATTCACCCCTCCACTTT. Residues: CASSQERGLNSPLHF.